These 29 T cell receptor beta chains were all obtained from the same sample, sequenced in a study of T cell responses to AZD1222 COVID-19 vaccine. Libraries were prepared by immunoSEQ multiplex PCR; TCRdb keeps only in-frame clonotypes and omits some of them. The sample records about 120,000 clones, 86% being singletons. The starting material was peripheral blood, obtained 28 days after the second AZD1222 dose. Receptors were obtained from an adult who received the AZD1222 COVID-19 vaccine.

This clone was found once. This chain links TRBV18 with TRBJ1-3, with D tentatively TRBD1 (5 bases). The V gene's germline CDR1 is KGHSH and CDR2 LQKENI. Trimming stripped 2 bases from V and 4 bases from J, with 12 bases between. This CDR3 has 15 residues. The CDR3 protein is CASSPMGDAGNTIYF. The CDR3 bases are TGTGCCAGCTCACCAATGGGGGACGCCGGAAACACCATATATTTT.

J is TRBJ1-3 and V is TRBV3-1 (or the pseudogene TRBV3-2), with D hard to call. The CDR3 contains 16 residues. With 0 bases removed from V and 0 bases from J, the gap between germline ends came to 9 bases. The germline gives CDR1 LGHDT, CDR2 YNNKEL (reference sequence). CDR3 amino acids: CASSQDRRRSGNTIYF. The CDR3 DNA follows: TGTGCCAGCAGCCAAGATCGGCGCCGCTCTGGAAACACCATATATTTT.

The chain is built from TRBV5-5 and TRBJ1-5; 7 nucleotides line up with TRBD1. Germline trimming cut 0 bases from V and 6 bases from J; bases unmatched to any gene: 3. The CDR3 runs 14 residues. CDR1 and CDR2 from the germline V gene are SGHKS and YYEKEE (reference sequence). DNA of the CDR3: TGTGCCAGCAGCTTGGTGGCAGGGGGTCAGCCCCAGCATTTT. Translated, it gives CASSLVAGGQPQHF.

The CDR3 spells CASSPSGNEQYF. The CDR3 region has the DNA TGTGCCAGCTCACCATCGGGGAACGAGCAGTACTTC. The chain recombines TRBV18 with TRBJ2-7, with a possible D match to TRBD2 (5 bases). The germline V and J ends were trimmed by 2 bases and 5 bases, with 7 bases remaining between them. The germline V gene has CDR1 KGHSH and CDR2 LQKENI. The CDR3 is 12 residues long.

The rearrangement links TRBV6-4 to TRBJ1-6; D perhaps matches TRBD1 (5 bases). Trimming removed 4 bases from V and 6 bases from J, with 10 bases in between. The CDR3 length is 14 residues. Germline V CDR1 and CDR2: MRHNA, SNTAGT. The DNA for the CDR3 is TGTGCCAGCAGTGTTGGGACGGGTAATTCACCCCTCCACTTT. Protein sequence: CASSVGTGNSPLHF.

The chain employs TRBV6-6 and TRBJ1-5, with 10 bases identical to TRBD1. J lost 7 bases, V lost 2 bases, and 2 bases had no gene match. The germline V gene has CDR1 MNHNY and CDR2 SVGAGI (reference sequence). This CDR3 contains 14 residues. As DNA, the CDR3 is TGTGCCAGCAGTTACGGACAGGGGGTGCAGCCCCAGCATTTT. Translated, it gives CASSYGQGVQPQHF.

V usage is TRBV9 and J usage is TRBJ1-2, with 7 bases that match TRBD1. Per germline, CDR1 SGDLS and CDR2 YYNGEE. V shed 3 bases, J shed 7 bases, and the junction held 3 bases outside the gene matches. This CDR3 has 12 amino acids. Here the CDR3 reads CASSGTGAGYTF. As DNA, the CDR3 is TGTGCCAGCAGCGGCACAGGGGCTGGCTACACCTTC.

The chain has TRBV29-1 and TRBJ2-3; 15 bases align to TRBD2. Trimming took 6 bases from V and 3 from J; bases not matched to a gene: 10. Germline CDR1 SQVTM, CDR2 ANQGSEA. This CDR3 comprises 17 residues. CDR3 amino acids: CSVLKGLAGGQTDTQYF. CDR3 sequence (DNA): TGCAGCGTCCTAAAGGGACTAGCGGGGGGTCAGACAGATACGCAGTATTTT.

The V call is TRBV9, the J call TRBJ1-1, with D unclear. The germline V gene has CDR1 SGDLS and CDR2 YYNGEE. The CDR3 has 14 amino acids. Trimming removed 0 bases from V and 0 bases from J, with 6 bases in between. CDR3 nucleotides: TGTGCCAGCAGCGTAGGCACTCTGAACACTGAAGCTTTCTTT. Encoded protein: CASSVGTLNTEAFF.

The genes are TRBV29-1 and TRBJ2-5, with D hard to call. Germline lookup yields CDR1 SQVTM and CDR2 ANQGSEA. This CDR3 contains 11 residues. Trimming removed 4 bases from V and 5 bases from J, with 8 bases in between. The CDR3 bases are TGCAGCGTTGTCCTAGACGAGACCCAGTACTTC. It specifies CSVVLDETQYF.

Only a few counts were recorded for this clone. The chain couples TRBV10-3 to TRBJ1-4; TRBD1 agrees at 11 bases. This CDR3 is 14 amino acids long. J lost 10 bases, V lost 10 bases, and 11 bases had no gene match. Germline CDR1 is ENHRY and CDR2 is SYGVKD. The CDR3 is CATGSGTGGGKLFF. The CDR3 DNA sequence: TGTGCCACCGGGTCCGGGACAGGGGGGGGAAAACTGTTTTTT.

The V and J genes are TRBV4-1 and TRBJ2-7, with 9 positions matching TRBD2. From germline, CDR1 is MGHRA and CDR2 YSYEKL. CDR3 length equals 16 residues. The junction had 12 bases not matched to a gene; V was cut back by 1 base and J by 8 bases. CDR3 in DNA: TGCGCCAGCAGCCAAGTCGTGGCTAGCGGGGTGCTCAAGCAGTACTTC. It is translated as CASSQVVASGVLKQYF.

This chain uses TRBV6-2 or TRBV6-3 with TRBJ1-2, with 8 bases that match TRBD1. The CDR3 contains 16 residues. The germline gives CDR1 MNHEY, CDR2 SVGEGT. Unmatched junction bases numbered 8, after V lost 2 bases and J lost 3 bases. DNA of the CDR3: TGTGCCAGCAGTTACCCCGACAGGGGTTTTGACTATGGCTACACCTTC. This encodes CASSYPDRGFDYGYTF.

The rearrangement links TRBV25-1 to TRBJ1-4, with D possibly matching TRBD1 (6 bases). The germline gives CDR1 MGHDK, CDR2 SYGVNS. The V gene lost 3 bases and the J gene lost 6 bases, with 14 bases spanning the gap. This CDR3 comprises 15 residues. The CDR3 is CASSDMARGDEKLFF. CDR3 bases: TGTGCCAGCAGTGATATGGCTAGGGGGGATGAAAAACTGTTTTTT.

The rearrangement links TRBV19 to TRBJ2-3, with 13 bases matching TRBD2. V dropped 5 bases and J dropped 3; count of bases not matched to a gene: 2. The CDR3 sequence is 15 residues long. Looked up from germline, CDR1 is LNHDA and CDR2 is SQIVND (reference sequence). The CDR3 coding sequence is TGTGCCAGTAGTGTACTAGCGGGGGGGACAGATACGCAGTATTTT. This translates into CASSVLAGGTDTQYF.

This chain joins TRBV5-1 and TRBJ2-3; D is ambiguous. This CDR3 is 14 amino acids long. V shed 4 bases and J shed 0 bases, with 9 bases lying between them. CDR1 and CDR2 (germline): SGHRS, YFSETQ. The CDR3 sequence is CASSGWGSTDTQYF. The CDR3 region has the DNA TGCGCCAGCAGCGGGTGGGGTAGCACAGATACGCAGTATTTT.

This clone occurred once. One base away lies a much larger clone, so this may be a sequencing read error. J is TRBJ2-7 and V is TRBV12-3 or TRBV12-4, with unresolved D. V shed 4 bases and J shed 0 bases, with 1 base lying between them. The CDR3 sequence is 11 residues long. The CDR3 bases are TGTGCCAGCAGTTACTCCTACGAGCAGTACTTC. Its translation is CASSYSYEQYF.

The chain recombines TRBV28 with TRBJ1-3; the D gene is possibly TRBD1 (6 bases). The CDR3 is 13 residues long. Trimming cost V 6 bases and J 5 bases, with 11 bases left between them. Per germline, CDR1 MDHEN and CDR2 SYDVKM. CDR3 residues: CASRQQGRNTIYF. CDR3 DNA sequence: TGTGCCAGCAGGCAACAGGGACGAAACACCATATATTTT.

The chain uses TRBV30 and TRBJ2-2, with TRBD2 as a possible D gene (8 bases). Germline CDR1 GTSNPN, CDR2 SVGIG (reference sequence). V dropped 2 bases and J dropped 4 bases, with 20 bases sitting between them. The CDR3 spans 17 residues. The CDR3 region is CAWSRGGGGLPTGELFF. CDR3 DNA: TGTGCCTGGAGTCGAGGGGGCGGGGGGCTACCCACCGGGGAGCTGTTTTTT.

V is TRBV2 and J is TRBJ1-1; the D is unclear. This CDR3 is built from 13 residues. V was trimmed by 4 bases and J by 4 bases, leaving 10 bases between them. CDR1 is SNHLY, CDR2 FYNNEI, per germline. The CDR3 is CASSVRGSTEAFF. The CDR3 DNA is TGTGCCAGCAGTGTTAGAGGGTCCACTGAAGCTTTCTTT.

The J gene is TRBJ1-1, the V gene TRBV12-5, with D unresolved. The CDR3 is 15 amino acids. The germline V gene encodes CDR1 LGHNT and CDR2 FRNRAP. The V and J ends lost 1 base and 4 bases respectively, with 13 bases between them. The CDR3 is CASGLAKGSFTEAFF. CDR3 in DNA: TGTGCTAGTGGTTTGGCTAAGGGATCATTCACTGAAGCTTTCTTT.

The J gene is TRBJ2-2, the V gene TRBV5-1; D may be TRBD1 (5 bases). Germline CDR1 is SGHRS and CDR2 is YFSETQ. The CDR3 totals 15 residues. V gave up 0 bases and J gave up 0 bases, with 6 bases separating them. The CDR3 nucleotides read TGCGCCAGCAGCTTGGTGACAGCGAACACCGGGGAGCTGTTTTTT. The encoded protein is CASSLVTANTGELFF.

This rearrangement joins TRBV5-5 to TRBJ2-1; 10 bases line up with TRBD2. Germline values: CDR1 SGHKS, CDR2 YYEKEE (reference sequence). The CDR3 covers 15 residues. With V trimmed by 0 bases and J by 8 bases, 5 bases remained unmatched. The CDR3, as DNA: TGTGCCAGCAGCTTGGCAGCGGGGGGGCCCTATGAGCAGTTCTTC. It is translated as CASSLAAGGPYEQFF.

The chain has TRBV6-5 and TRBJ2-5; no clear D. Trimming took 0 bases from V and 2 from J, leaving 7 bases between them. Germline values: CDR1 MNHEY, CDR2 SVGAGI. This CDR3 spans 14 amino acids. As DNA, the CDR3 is TGTGCCAGCAGTTACTCGAGAATACAAGAGACCCAGTACTTC. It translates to CASSYSRIQETQYF.

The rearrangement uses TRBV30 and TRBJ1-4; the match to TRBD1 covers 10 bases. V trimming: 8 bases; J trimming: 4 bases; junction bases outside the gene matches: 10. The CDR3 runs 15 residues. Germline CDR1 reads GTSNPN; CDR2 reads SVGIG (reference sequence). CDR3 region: CAGDGTGVGNEKLFF. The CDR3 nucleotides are TGTGCCGGTGACGGGACAGGGGTTGGTAATGAAAAACTGTTTTTT. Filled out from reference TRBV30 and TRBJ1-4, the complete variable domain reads SQTIHQWPATLVQPVGSPLSLECTVEGTSNPNLYWYRQAAGRGLQLLFYSVGIGQISSEVPQNLSASRPQDRQFILSSKKLLLSDSGFYLCAGDGTGVGNEKLFFGSGTQLSVL.

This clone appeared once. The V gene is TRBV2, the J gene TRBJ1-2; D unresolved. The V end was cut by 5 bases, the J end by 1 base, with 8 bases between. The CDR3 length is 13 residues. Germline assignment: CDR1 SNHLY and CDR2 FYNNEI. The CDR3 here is CASSSGFNYGYTF. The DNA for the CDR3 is TGTGCCAGCAGTTCCGGATTTAACTATGGCTACACCTTC.

CDR3 protein: CASRGGDTFYNEQFF. CDR3 nucleotides: TGTGCCAGTAGGGGGGGGGACACGTTTTACAATGAGCAGTTCTTC. The V gene is TRBV19, the J gene TRBJ2-1, with D possibly being TRBD2 (7 bases). The germline gives CDR1 LNHDA, CDR2 SQIVND (reference sequence). This CDR3 is built from 15 residues. V lost 6 bases and J lost 4, with 16 bases in between.

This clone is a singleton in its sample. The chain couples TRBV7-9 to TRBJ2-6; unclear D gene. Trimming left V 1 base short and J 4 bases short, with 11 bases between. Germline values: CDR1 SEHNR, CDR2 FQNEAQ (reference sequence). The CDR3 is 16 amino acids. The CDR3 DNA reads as TGTGCCAGCAGCTTAGTGTCGCTATCCGGGGCCAACGTCCTGACTTTC. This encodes CASSLVSLSGANVLTF.

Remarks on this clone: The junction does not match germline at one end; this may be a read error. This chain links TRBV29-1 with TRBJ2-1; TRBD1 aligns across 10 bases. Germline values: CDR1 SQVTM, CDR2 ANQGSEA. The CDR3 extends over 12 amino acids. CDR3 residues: CSVEPRGQGLLF. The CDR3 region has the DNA TGCAGCGTCGAACCCCGGGGACAGGGGTTGCTCTTC.